Only one count was recorded for the clone carrying this T cell receptor (beta chain). Antigen: not known. Here immunoSEQ multiplex PCR was the method, and the copy in TCRdb shows in-frame clones only, minus some. The table shows approximately 24,000 clones, with roughly 70% occurring only once. The source of the sample is a study of vaccination effects on CD4 cells after COVID-19. Study conclusions and caveats: Infection- and vaccine-induced clones contracted markedly late after vaccination. Small numbers of convalescent patients limited the study. It also lacked early post-infection timepoints.

Antigen-specific CD4+ T cells expanded by the ViraFEST assay with viral peptide pools were then sequenced. Isolation of CD4+ T cells took place after 10 days of culture. Nobody among the vaccine recipients had prior SARS-CoV-2 infection (nucleocapsid antibodies were negative). A density of over 1.5 million PBMC per well was used; these cells were cultured with approximately 9.1 IU/ml IL-2 and approximately 10 ug/ml peptides. IL-2 medium was substituted for half the medium on days 3 and 7. Trimming took 4 bases from V and 1 from J, leaving 14 bases between them. Germline CDR1 SGHDT, CDR2 YYEEEE. This CDR3 spans 15 amino acids.

This TCR was sampled from a human donor who received a COVID-19 vaccine. The material sequenced was CD4+ T cells from PBMCs cultured with HCoV-NL63 spike peptides, taken before COVID-19 vaccination. The chain combines TRBV5-6 with TRBJ1-2; no clear D gene. Written as DNA, the CDR3 is TGTGCCAGCAGCGCTCCGGGATCCCGTAACTATGGCTACACCTTC. Protein product: CASSAPGSRNYGYTF.